These 22 T cell receptor beta chains share one sample of origin, sequenced in a study of human T cells and chemical hapten exposure. TCRdb fed the RACE reads into MiXCR, producing one record per CDR3 protein. This table holds around 42,000 distinct CDR3 sequences, approximately 3.4% found once. Time point described: patch test 2, 6 weeks after DPC sensitization. As for treatment: therapeutic diphenylcyclopropenone sensitization with weekly scalp DPC. This specimen was whole blood, taken in connection with sensitization to the hapten diphenylcyclopropenone (DPC). All receptors come from a man aged 35 to 55 with alopecia areata. Some clones in this sample may be carry-over from other donors' samples.

This clonotype was detected many times. The rearrangement joins TRBV4-3 to TRBJ2-7, with D perhaps TRBD2 (6 bases). The germline V gene encodes CDR1 LGHNA and CDR2 YSLEER. Trimming shortened V by 1 base and J by 3 bases, and 13 bases separated the two germline ends. This CDR3 is built from 15 residues. In DNA form, the CDR3 reads TGCGCCAGCAGCCAAGCCTCGGGGGAGGTCTACGAGCAGTACTTC. Its protein product is CASSQASGEVYEQYF.

This clonotype has ten or more counts. The CDR3 DNA is TGCAGTGCTAGACTCACGACGGGACTAGCGGGAGCCAATGAGCAGTTCTTC. This gives the protein CSARLTTGLAGANEQFF. This rearrangement joins TRBV20-1 to TRBJ2-1; the match to TRBD2 covers 14 bases. The CDR3 is 17 residues long. Trimming at V came to 2 bases and at J to 6 bases, leaving 9 bases not matched to a gene. Germline V lookup: CDR1 DFQATT, CDR2 SNEGSKA (reference sequence).

This clonotype was counted ten times or more. The gene calls are TRBV7-9 and TRBJ2-5; 10 bases line up with TRBD2. CDR1 SEHNR and CDR2 FQNEAQ come from the germline V gene (reference sequence). V shed 10 bases, J shed 5 bases, and the junction held 10 bases outside the gene matches. The CDR3 runs to 14 residues. The CDR3 loop is CATLSGRTAETQYF. The CDR3 DNA reads as TGTGCCACCCTTAGCGGGAGGACTGCGGAGACCCAGTACTTC.

The table lists this clonotype with many counts. The chain combines TRBV5-1 with TRBJ2-7; tentatively, D is TRBD2 (6 bases). The CDR3 extends over 16 amino acids. The ends were cut back, 3 bases at V and 0 bases at J, with 16 bases in the middle. CDR1 and CDR2 from the germline V gene are SGHRS and YFSETQ. The CDR3 coding sequence is TGCGCCAGCAGCTCCCAGGTAGCGGCGTCCTCCTACGAGCAGTACTTC. It translates to CASSSQVAASSYEQYF.

This clonotype was picked up many times. V is TRBV18 and J is TRBJ2-2; a weak D match, TRBD1 (6 bases). Trimming removed 0 bases at V and 2 bases at J, with 10 bases between. CDR1 is KGHSH and CDR2 is LQKENI in the germline V gene. The CDR3 contains 16 residues. For the CDR3, the DNA is TGTGCCAGCTCACCACCGACAGGAGTAAACACCGGGGAGCTGTTTTTT. Its protein product is CASSPPTGVNTGELFF.

This clonotype was recorded many times. The chain couples TRBV29-1 to TRBJ2-4, with 8 bases that match TRBD2. Per germline, CDR1 SQVTM and CDR2 ANQGSEA. CDR3 length: 17 amino acids. V dropped 2 bases and J dropped 0; count of bases not matched to a gene: 9. In nucleotides, the CDR3 is TGCAGCGTTGAACATATCCCCGGGAGGGGAGCCAAAAACATTCAGTACTTC. Its protein is CSVEHIPGRGAKNIQYF.

This clonotype was seen ten or more times. The genes are TRBV4-3 and TRBJ2-5; D unclear. With 0 bases removed from V and 4 bases from J, the gap between germline ends came to 12 bases. There are 15 residues in the CDR3. Germline CDR1 and CDR2: LGHNA and YSLEER. Written as DNA, the CDR3 is TGCGCCAGCAGCCAAGATTGGGTAGCAGGAGAGACCCAGTACTTC. This translates into CASSQDWVAGETQYF.

The table lists this clonotype with many counts. This chain connects TRBV6-6 to TRBJ1-1; the match to TRBD1 covers 8 bases. After removal of 5 bases from V and 6 bases from J, the junction contained 8 bases not matched to a gene. The CDR3 is made up of 14 amino acids. CDR1 MNHNY and CDR2 SVGAGI come from the germline V gene (reference sequence). The CDR3 nucleotides read TGTGCCAGCAGTGGACAGGGACGAACCGCTGAAGCTTTCTTT. Protein product: CASSGQGRTAEAFF.

This clonotype has at least ten counts. CDR3 region: CASSLFGGRAYNEQFF. The CDR3 nucleotides are TGTGCCAGCAGTTTATTCGGCGGGAGGGCCTACAATGAGCAGTTCTTC. The rearrangement links TRBV28 to TRBJ2-1, with 9 bases that match TRBD2. J lost 2 bases, V lost 1 base, and 3 bases had no gene match. Germline lookup yields CDR1 MDHEN and CDR2 SYDVKM. There are 16 residues in the CDR3.

This clonotype was counted many times. This sequence joins TRBV7-8 and TRBJ2-7; D is possibly TRBD2 (6 bases). The CDR3 contains 15 residues. Germline CDR1 SGHVS, CDR2 FQNEAQ. Deletions cut 5 bases from V and 1 base from J, with 15 bases between. This CDR3 is CASSLGLGGSYEQYF. The CDR3 DNA is TGTGCCAGCAGCCTCGGGCTGGGGGGTTCCTACGAGCAGTACTTC.

The sample holds many counts of this clonotype. The V gene is TRBV5-4, the J gene TRBJ1-6; TRBD1 matches at 7 bases. With 3 bases clipped from V and 10 bases from J, the junction kept 10 bases outside the gene matches. The germline CDR1 and CDR2 sequences are SGHNT and YYREEE (reference sequence). This CDR3 is built from 15 residues. CDR3 sequence reads: CASSSATGPGSPLHF. The CDR3 bases are TGTGCCAGCAGCTCCGCGACAGGGCCTGGGTCACCCCTCCACTTT.

This clonotype was counted ten times or more. The chain recombines TRBV5-1 with TRBJ2-1; TRBD2 agrees at 10 bases. The CDR3 has 15 residues. With V trimmed by 3 bases and J by 0 bases, 0 bases remained unmatched. Germline lookup yields CDR1 SGHRS and CDR2 YFSETQ. The DNA for the CDR3 is TGCGCCAGCAGCTCTAGCGGGAGCTCCTACAATGAGCAGTTCTTC. Translation: CASSSSGSSYNEQFF.

This clonotype was found many times. This chain links TRBV28 with TRBJ2-1, with no clear D. The CDR3 runs 14 residues. V lost 8 bases and J 3 bases, leaving 14 bases between the germline ends. From germline, CDR1 is MDHEN and CDR2 SYDVKM. CDR3 DNA: TGTGCCAGCGAAGGTGATCCATTCTACAATGAGCAGTTCTTC. This gives the protein CASEGDPFYNEQFF.

The V call is TRBV28, the J call TRBJ2-1, with TRBD2 identical over 11 bases. Germline V lookup: CDR1 MDHEN, CDR2 SYDVKM. The V and J ends lost 5 bases and 7 bases, in that order; junction bases with no gene match: 4. CDR3 length equals 14 residues. CDR3 nucleotides: TGTGCCAGCAGTGGGACTAGCGGTGATAATGAGCAGTTCTTC. Translated: CASSGTSGDNEQFF.

This clonotype has at least ten counts. J is TRBJ2-1 and V is TRBV28, with TRBD2 matching 10 bases. The CDR3 is 16 residues long. V lost 2 bases and J lost 7; bases outside the gene matches: 8. Germline-derived CDR1 and CDR2 are MDHEN and SYDVKM. This CDR3 reads CASSLNLAGAGNEQFF. The CDR3 DNA reads TGTGCCAGCAGTTTAAACCTAGCGGGAGCTGGGAATGAGCAGTTCTTC.

This clonotype was counted between two and nine times. This rearrangement joins TRBV4-3 to TRBJ1-3; D uncertain. With 0 bases removed from V and 7 bases from J, the gap between germline ends came to 16 bases. This CDR3 contains 16 residues. Looked up from germline, CDR1 is LGHNA and CDR2 is YSLEER. CDR3 nucleotide sequence: TGCGCCAGCAGCCAAGATAGTCCCGTAAAAGGGAACACCATATATTTT. Translating gives CASSQDSPVKGNTIYF.

This clonotype appeared many times. The chain recombines TRBV4-1 with TRBJ1-6; 7 bases match TRBD1. The CDR3 contains 16 residues. From germline, CDR1 is MGHRA and CDR2 YSYEKL. Trimming removed 7 bases from V and 7 bases from J; junction bases left unmatched: 13. CDR3 DNA sequence: TGCGCCAGCAAAGTTACCGGGACAGCGACGAATTCACCCCTCCACTTT. This gives the protein CASKVTGTATNSPLHF.

The V gene is TRBV12-3 or TRBV12-4, the J gene TRBJ1-5, with D hard to call. The CDR3 covers 15 residues. V was trimmed by 6 bases and J by 5 bases, leaving 17 bases between them. CDR3 nucleotide sequence: TGTGCCAGCAGCCCCGGGGTTATCATTCATCAGCCCCAGCATTTT. Amino acids: CASSPGVIIHQPQHF.

Only a few counts were recorded for this clonotype. This chain connects TRBV6-5 to TRBJ1-1; 12 nucleotides align to TRBD1. The junction had 7 bases not matched to a gene; V was cut back by 7 bases and J by 4 bases. Looked up from germline, CDR1 is MNHEY and CDR2 is SVGAGI. The CDR3 covers 15 residues. CDR3 nucleotide sequence: TGTGCCAGCACCCCGGGACAGGGGGCAGGCACTGAAGCTTTCTTT. This codes for CASTPGQGAGTEAFF.

This clonotype was recorded many times. The chain joins TRBV28 to TRBJ2-7; perhaps D is TRBD1 or TRBD2 (6 bases each). This CDR3 spans 15 amino acids. The germline CDR1 and CDR2 sequences are MDHEN and SYDVKM. V shed 5 bases and J shed 5 bases, with 19 bases lying between them. The DNA for the CDR3 is TGTGCCAGCAGTACGGCGGGACTTGGGGGCCACGAGCAGTACTTC. Residues: CASSTAGLGGHEQYF.

This clonotype has ten or more counts. This rearrangement joins TRBV11-2 to TRBJ2-1; no firm D call. CDR1 SGHAT and CDR2 FQNNGV come from the germline V gene. The CDR3 length is 14 residues. Trimming removed 1 base at V and 6 bases at J, with 10 bases between. DNA for the CDR3: TGTGCCAGCAGCTTAGTACCCAGCCCCAATGAGCAGTTCTTC. Protein sequence: CASSLVPSPNEQFF. Complete variable domain (other parts from reference TRBV11-2 and TRBJ2-1): EAGVAQSPRYKIIEKRQSVAFWCNPISGHATLYWYQQILGQGPKLLIQFQNNGVVDDSQLPKDRFSAERLKGVDSTLKIQPAKLEDSAVYLCASSLVPSPNEQFFGPGTRLTVL.

This clonotype showed up many times. The J gene is TRBJ2-1, the V gene TRBV20-1, with D unresolved. The CDR3 consists of 14 residues. Trimming took off 6 bases at V and 7 bases at J, with 19 bases between the two ends. Germline V CDR1 and CDR2: DFQATT, SNEGSKA (reference sequence). In DNA, the CDR3 is TGCAGTGCCTTACGGCAGTTCCCCACAAATGAGCAGTTCTTC. Its protein product is CSALRQFPTNEQFF.